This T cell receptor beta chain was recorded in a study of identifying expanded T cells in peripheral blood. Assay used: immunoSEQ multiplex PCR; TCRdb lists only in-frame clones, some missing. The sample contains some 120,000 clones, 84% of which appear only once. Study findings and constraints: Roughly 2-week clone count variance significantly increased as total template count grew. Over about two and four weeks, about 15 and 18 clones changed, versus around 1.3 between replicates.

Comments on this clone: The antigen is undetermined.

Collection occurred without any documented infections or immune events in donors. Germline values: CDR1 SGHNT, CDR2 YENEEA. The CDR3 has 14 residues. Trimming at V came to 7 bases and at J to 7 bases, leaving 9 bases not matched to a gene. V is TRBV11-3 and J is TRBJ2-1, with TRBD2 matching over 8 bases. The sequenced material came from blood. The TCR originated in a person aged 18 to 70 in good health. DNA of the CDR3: TGTGCCAGCACAGTAGGACTAGCAGGTAATGAGCAGTTCTTC. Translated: CASTVGLAGNEQFF.